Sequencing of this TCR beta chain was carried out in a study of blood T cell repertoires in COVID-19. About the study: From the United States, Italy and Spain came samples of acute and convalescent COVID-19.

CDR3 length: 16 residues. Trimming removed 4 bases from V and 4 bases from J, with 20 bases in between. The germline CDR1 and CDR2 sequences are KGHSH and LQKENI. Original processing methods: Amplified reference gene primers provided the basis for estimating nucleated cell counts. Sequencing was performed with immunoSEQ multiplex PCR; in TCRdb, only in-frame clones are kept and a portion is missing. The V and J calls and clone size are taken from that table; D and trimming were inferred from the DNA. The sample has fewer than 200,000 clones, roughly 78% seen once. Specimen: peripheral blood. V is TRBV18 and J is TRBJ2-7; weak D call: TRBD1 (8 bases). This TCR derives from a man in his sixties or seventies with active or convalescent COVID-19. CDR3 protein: CASSREGQGALYEQYF. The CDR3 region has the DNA TGTGCCAGCTCACGGGAGGGGCAGGGGGCTTTGTACGAGCAGTACTTC.